The 17 T cell receptor beta chains below come from one sample, sequenced in a study of low-dose radiotherapy and immunotherapy resistance in tumors. Primers targeting TRAV and TRBV primed first-strand cDNA, covering alpha and beta chains. For amplifying TCRs, the PCR ran for about 20 cycles with Phusion, which was used together with a constant-region primer and the adapter on the V primers. TCRdb processed the reads anew with MiXCR; each CDR3 protein has one entry. The sample yields around 13,000 distinct CDR3 sequences, approximately 70% seen once. The source is a human donor with advanced metastatic prostate, ovarian, gallbladder or colorectal cancer (not recorded which). This table probably holds off-target reads from a library built for another chain.

There are a few counts of this clonotype. The J gene is TRBJ1-1, the V gene TRBV6-2 or TRBV6-3; D is unclear. Germline assignment: CDR1 MNHEY and CDR2 SVGEGT. Trimming shortened V by 4 bases and J by 7 bases, and 10 bases separated the two germline ends. CDR3 size: 12 residues. CDR3 in DNA: TGTGCCAGCAGTTGGCTGGGTAATGAAGCTTTCTTT. As protein: CASSWLGNEAFF.

The rearrangement joins TRBV7-6 to TRBJ1-4; D may be TRBD1 (5 bases). The CDR3 loop spans 15 amino acids. Trimming left V 5 bases short and J 5 bases short, with 15 bases between. Germline CDR1 reads SGHVS; CDR2 reads FNYEAQ. CDR3 bases: TGTGCCAGCAGCCCCGTCCGGGGCAGCAATGAAAAACTGTTTTTT. Protein product: CASSPVRGSNEKLFF.

The chain is built from TRBV2 and TRBJ2-3, with TRBD2 matching 7 bases. The V segment lost 11 bases and the J segment 3 bases; nucleotides outside the gene matches: 5. This CDR3 is 12 amino acids long. Germline V CDR1 and CDR2: SNHLY, FYNNEI. The DNA of the CDR3 is TGTGCCGGGAGGGGCCGGACAGATACGCAGTATTTT. Residues: CAGRGRTDTQYF.

The CDR3 DNA is TGTGCCAGCAGTGTCGGGCGGGGGGGCTACAATGAGCAGTTCTTC. Its protein is CASSVGRGGYNEQFF. The chain employs TRBV2 and TRBJ2-1; 9 bases align to TRBD2. Germline V gene lookup returns CDR1 SNHLY and CDR2 FYNNEI. V gave up 4 bases and J gave up 3 bases; unmatched junction bases: 4. The CDR3 totals 15 residues.

This chain connects TRBV25-1 to TRBJ1-1, with 7 positions matching TRBD1. The V segment lost 7 bases and the J segment 5 bases; nucleotides outside the gene matches: 13. This CDR3 has 15 amino acids. Looked up from germline, CDR1 is MGHDK and CDR2 is SYGVNS. Here the CDR3 DNA reads TGTGCCAGCATCCCAATGAAGAGGGGGCGGACTGAAGCTTTCTTT. It translates to CASIPMKRGRTEAFF.

This clonotype appeared once. The chain is built from TRBV7-2 and TRBJ2-3; D may be TRBD1 (5 bases). Germline CDR1 SGHTA, CDR2 FQGNSA. The CDR3 has 16 amino acids. Trimming left V 5 bases short and J 2 bases short, with 17 bases between. The CDR3 reads CASSSKGFPITDTQYF. The CDR3 DNA reads as TGTGCCAGCAGCAGTAAGGGGTTCCCGATCACAGATACGCAGTATTTT.

The chain employs TRBV5-1 and TRBJ2-1, with TRBD1 matching over 7 bases. The CDR3 is 16 amino acids. The trim removed 4 bases at V and 3 bases at J, leaving 10 bases unmatched. From germline, CDR1 is SGHRS and CDR2 YFSETQ. In nucleotides, the CDR3 is TGCGCCAGCAGCCCTGGGACAGCAGCTATCTACAATGAGCAGTTCTTC. Its protein is CASSPGTAAIYNEQFF.

This clonotype was found once. The chain combines TRBV7-2 with TRBJ1-6; unclear D gene. The CDR3 contains 14 residues. Looked up from germline, CDR1 is SGHTA and CDR2 is FQGNSA. V lost 1 base and J lost 11, with 12 bases in between. The CDR3 loop reads CASSLEQQATPLHF. The CDR3, as DNA: TGTGCCAGCAGCTTAGAACAGCAGGCTACACCCCTCCACTTT.

The chain uses TRBV27 and TRBJ1-5, with 9 positions matching TRBD1. Germline V gene sequence: CDR1 MNHEY, CDR2 SMNVEV (reference sequence). V lost 6 bases and J lost 2; bases outside the gene matches: 5. The CDR3 runs 15 residues. The CDR3 DNA reads TGTGCCAGCAGCCTCGGGACAGGGCGCAATCAGCCCCAGCATTTT. Protein: CASSLGTGRNQPQHF.

This clonotype was found a few times. V is TRBV20-1 and J is TRBJ2-6; D gene uncertain. The CDR3 sequence is 13 residues long. The V end lost 3 bases, the J end lost 3 bases, and 6 bases lay between the germline ends. Germline V gene sequence: CDR1 DFQATT, CDR2 SNEGSKA (reference sequence). The CDR3 DNA sequence: TGCAGTGCTAGTCTGGGTGGGGCCAACGTCCTGACTTTC. This encodes CSASLGGANVLTF.

The chain has TRBV4-1 and TRBJ1-6; D not certain. V lost 1 base to trimming and J lost 7 bases, with 14 bases between them. There are 16 residues in the CDR3. Germline-derived CDR1 and CDR2 are MGHRA and YSYEKL. The CDR3 sequence: CASSQGRPGGNSPLHF. In nucleotides, the CDR3 is TGCGCCAGCAGCCAAGGAAGGCCAGGTGGGAATTCACCCCTCCACTTT.

This clonotype was picked up a small number of times. The chain joins TRBV18 to TRBJ2-2; no clear D. V was cut by 2 bases and J by 5 bases, with 3 bases left in between. The CDR3 contains 12 residues. CDR1 is KGHSH, CDR2 LQKENI, per germline. CDR3 loop: CASSPRTGELFF. In DNA, the CDR3 is TGTGCCAGCTCACCAAGAACCGGGGAGCTGTTTTTT.

The gene calls are TRBV6-5 and TRBJ2-1; possibly TRBD1 for D (7 bases). Germline V CDR1 and CDR2: MNHEY, SVGAGI. The CDR3 consists of 16 residues. The V end was cut by 8 bases, the J end by 3 bases, with 20 bases between. The CDR3, as DNA: TGTGCCAGCTCCAGGGGGGAAATGATTAGCTACAATGAGCAGTTCTTC. Translation: CASSRGEMISYNEQFF.

The genes are TRBV7-6 and TRBJ2-7; D possibly corresponds to TRBD2 (5 bases). Germline V gene lookup returns CDR1 SGHVS and CDR2 FNYEAQ. The CDR3 contains 14 residues. The V and J ends lost 1 base and 3 bases respectively, with 10 bases between them. The CDR3, as DNA: TGTGCCAGCAGCTTAGGACGAGGACTCTACGAGCAGTACTTC. This sequence encodes CASSLGRGLYEQYF.

The V and J genes are TRBV5-1 and TRBJ2-7, with 8 positions matching TRBD1. Germline assignment: CDR1 SGHRS and CDR2 YFSETQ. V lost 4 bases to trimming and J lost 6 bases; unmatched junction nucleotides: 9. There are 14 residues in the CDR3. CDR3 coding DNA: TGCGCCAGCAGCCGTACGACAGGGGCGGGCGAGCAGTACTTC. Translation: CASSRTTGAGEQYF.

The CDR3 DNA reads as TGTGCCAGCAGCCCCAGCGGGGGGGCAGGAGATACGCAGTATTTT. Protein sequence: CASSPSGGAGDTQYF. The rearrangement joins TRBV7-2 to TRBJ2-3, with 10 bases aligning to TRBD2. CDR3 length: 15 residues. The V and J ends lost 5 bases and 5 bases, in that order; junction bases with no gene match: 7. Germline values: CDR1 SGHTA, CDR2 FQGNSA.

The J gene is TRBJ2-1, the V gene TRBV20-1; D may match TRBD1 or TRBD2 (6 bases each). Germline V lookup: CDR1 DFQATT, CDR2 SNEGSKA (reference sequence). Deletions cut 5 bases from V and 10 bases from J, with 15 bases between. The CDR3 has 12 amino acids. The CDR3 coding sequence is TGCAGTGCTCTGAGGGGGGCAGAGGAGCAGTTCTTC. As protein: CSALRGAEEQFF.